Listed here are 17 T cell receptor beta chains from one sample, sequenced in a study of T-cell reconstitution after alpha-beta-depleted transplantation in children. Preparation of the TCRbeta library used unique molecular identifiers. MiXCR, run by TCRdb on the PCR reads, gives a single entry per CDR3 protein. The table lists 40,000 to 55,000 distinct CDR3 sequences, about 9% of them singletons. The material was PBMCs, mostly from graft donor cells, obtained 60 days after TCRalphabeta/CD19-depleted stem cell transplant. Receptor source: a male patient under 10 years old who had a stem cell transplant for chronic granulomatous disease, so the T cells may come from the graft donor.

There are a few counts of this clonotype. In DNA, the CDR3 is TGTGCCAGCTCACCGGGACAGGGACCTTTCTTT. This codes for CASSPGQGPFF. This rearrangement joins TRBV18 to TRBJ1-1; 9 bases line up with TRBD1. The CDR3 has 11 amino acids. In germline, CDR1 is KGHSH, CDR2 LQKENI. The V and J ends lost 3 bases and 12 bases, in that order; junction bases with no gene match: 2.

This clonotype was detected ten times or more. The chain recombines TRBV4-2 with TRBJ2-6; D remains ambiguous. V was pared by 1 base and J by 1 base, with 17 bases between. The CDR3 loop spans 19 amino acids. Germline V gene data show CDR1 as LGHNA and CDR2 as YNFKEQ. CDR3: CASSQVRSLWGSGANVLTF. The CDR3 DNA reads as TGTGCCAGCAGCCAAGTTCGTTCACTTTGGGGATCTGGGGCCAACGTCCTGACTTTC.

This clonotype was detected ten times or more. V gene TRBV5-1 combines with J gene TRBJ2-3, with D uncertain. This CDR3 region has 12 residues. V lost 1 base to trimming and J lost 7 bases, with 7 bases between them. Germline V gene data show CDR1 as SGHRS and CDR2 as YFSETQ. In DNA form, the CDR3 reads TGCGCCAGCAGCTTGAGATCGAATACGCAGTATTTT. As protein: CASSLRSNTQYF. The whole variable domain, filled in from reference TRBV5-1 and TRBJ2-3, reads KAGVTQTPRYLIKTRGQQVTLSCSPISGHRSVSWYQQTPGQGLQFLFEYFSETQRNKGNFPGRFSGRQFSNSRSEMNVSTLELGDSALYLCASSLRSNTQYFGPGTRLTVL.

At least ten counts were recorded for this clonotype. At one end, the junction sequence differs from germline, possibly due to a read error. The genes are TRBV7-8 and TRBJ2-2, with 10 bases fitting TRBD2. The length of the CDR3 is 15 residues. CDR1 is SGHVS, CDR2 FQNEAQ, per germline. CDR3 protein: CASSIAGGNTGELFF. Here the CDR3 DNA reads TGTGCCAGCAGCATAGCGGGAGGGAACACCGGGGAGCTGTTTTTT.

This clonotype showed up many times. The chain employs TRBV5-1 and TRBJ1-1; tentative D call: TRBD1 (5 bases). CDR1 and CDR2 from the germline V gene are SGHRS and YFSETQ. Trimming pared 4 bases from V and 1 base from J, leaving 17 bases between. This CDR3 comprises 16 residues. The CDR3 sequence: CASSGGWDPRNTEAFF. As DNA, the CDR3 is TGCGCCAGCAGCGGGGGTTGGGACCCAAGGAACACTGAAGCTTTCTTT.

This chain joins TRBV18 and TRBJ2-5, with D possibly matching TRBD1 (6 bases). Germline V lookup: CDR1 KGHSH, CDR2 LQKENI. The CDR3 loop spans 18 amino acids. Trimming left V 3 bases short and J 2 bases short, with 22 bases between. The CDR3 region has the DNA TGTGCCAGCTCACCCAACCAGGCCCCAGGGGCGCATCAAGAGACCCAGTACTTC. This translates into CASSPNQAPGAHQETQYF.

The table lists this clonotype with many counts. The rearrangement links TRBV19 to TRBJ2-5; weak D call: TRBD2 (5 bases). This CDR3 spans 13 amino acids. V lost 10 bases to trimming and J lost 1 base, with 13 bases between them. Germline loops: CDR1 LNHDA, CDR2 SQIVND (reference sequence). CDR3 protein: CATSGSGQETQYF. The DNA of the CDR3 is TGTGCCACCTCGGGGAGCGGCCAAGAGACCCAGTACTTC.

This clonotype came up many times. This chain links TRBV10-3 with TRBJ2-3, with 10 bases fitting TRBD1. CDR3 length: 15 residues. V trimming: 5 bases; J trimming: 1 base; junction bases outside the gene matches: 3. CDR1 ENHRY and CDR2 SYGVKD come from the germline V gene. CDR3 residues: CAISPGTGGTDTQYF. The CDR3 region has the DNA TGTGCCATCAGTCCCGGGACAGGGGGCACAGATACGCAGTATTTT.

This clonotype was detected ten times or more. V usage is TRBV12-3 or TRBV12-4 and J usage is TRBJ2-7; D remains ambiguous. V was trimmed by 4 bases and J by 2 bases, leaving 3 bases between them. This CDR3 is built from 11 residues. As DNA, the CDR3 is TGTGCCAGCAGTTCCCCCTACGAGCAGTACTTC. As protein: CASSSPYEQYF.

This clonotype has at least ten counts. The CDR3 region is CASSPGLASPLRYNEQFF. CDR3 nucleotide sequence: TGTGCCAGCAGCCCGGGACTAGCTAGCCCCTTGCGGTACAATGAGCAGTTCTTC. The V gene is TRBV3-1, the J gene TRBJ2-1; 9 bases are a match to TRBD2. In germline, CDR1 is LGHDT, CDR2 YNNKEL (reference sequence). The trim removed 4 bases at V and 4 bases at J, leaving 14 bases unmatched. The CDR3 contains 18 residues.

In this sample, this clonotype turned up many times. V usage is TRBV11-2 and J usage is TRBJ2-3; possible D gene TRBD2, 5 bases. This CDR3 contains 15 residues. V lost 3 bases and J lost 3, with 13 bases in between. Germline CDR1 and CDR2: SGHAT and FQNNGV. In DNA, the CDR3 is TGTGCCAGCAGCTTGGGCGGGTTTGGGACAGATACGCAGTATTTT. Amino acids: CASSLGGFGTDTQYF.

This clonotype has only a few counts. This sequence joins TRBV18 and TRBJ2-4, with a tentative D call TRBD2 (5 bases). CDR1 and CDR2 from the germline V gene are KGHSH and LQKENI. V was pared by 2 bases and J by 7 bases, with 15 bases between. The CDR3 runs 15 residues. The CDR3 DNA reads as TGTGCCAGCTCACCAATAGGTGGGAGTGAGAACATTCAGTACTTC. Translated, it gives CASSPIGGSENIQYF.

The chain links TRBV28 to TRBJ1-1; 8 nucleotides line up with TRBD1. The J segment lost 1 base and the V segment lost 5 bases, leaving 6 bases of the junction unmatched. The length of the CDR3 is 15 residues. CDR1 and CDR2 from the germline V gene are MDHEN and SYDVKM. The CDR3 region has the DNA TGTGCCAGCAGTGCCACAGGGGGTTGGAACACTGAAGCTTTCTTT. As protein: CASSATGGWNTEAFF. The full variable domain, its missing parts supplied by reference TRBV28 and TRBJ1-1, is DVKVTQSSRYLVKRTGEKVFLECVQDMDHENMFWYRQDPGLGLRLIYFSYDVKMKEKGDIPEGYSVSREKKERFSLILESASTNQTSMYLCASSATGGWNTEAFFGQGTRLTVV.

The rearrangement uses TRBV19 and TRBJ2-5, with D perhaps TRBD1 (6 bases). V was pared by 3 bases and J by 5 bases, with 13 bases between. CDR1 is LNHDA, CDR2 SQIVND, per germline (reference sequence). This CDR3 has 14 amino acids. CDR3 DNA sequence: TGTGCCAGTAGTATTGTAGGGGGTGTCGAGACCCAGTACTTC. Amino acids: CASSIVGGVETQYF. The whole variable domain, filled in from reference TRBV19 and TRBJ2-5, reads DGGITQSPKYLFRKEGQNVTLSCEQNLNHDAMYWYRQDPGQGLRLIYYSQIVNDFQKGDIAEGYSVSREKKESFPLTVTSAQKNPTAFYLCASSIVGGVETQYFGPGTRLLVL.

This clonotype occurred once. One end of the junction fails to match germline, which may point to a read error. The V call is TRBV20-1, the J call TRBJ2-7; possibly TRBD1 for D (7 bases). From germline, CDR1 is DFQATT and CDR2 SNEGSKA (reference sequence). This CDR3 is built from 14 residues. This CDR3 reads CSASSGGSSYEQSF. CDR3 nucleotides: TGCAGTGCTAGTTCAGGGGGGAGCTCCTACGAGCAGTCCTTC.

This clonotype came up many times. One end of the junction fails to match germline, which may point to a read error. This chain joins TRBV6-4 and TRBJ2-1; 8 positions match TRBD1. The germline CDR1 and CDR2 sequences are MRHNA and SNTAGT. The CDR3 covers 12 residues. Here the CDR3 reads CASSDLDRGLVF. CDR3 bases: TGTGCCAGCAGTGACTTAGACAGGGGATTGGTCTTC.

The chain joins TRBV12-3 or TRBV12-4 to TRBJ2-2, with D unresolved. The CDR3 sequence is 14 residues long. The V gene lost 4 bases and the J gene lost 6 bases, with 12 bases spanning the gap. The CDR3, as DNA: TGTGCCAGCAGTTGGAGAGCTAGTTCCGGGGAGCTGTTTTTT. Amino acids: CASSWRASSGELFF.